This T cell receptor beta chain was obtained from a study of vaccination and CD4 T cells after COVID-19. Study details: The post-COVID sampling time was a median around 91 days after diagnosis, ranging from 35 to 161. Control cultures were given a CEFX pool, an HIV-1 Nef pool, or no peptide.

After removal of 5 bases from V and 5 bases from J, the junction contained 7 bases not matched to a gene. Germline loops: CDR1 MDHEN, CDR2 SYDVKM. This CDR3 is built from 15 residues. As concerns this clonotype: Antigen specificity is unknown.

Cultured CD4+ T cell DNA was sequenced using the Oncomine TCR Beta short-read assay. TCRdb re-called the PCR reads with MiXCR, one entry per CDR3 protein. The sample holds almost 20,000 distinct CDR3 sequences, 55% seen once. Treatment of the sample: approximately 11-day PBMC culture with coronavirus spike peptide pools or control peptides (ViraFEST assay). The chain combines TRBV28 with TRBJ1-2; 11 nucleotides align to TRBD1. The receptor's source is a human donor who had recovered from COVID-19. Sequencing was performed on CD4+ T cells from blood, cultured in vitro. For the CDR3, the DNA is TGTGCCAGCAGTACCGGGGGACAGGGGGATTATGGCTACACCTTC. It encodes CASSTGGQGDYGYTF.